This TCR beta chain was observed in a study of persistence of HIV-infected CD4 T cells (dated by TCRdb to 2019 to 2021). As for the study more broadly: The median time participants had been on suppressive ART was eight to nine years. Peripheral blood samples of up to roughly 180 mL were taken at multiple time points, with the exception of a couple of participants who underwent leukapheresis at a single time point. Anti-CD3/anti-CD28 stimulation activated a higher proportion of cells, with a lower memory fraction, than antigen stimulation. The study isolated CMV- and HIV-1 Gag-responding CD4+ T cells from ART-treated individuals to examine antigen-driven clonal expansion of HIV-1-infected cells. Proviral sequencing was used to assess clonality among infected cells, whereas TCRbeta sequencing gauged the clonality of all cells within each sorted population. The TCR cluster analysis across participants included under ten participants for CMV and more than five participants for Gag. What the research found in general, with its limitations: Bulk TCR analyses could not be limited to the rare CMV-responding cells that actually contained HIV-1 proviruses. Antigen-responding cells were enriched for expanded CDR3beta sequences that were degenerate, which suggests that CD4+ responses to CMV and Gag underwent convergent selection. Within the same sorted populations, how oligoclonal the TCRs were correlated with how oligoclonal the proviruses were. Few individuals were included in the study, and only a limited range of antigens was tested. TCRbeta richness in CMV- and Gag-responding cells was significantly lower than in anti-CD3/anti-CD28-responding cells; CMV-responding cells had higher oligoclonality than CD3/CD28-stimulated and Gag-responding cells.

The immunoSEQ hsTCRB assay version 4 in survey mode was used to sequence TCRbeta repertoires from genomic DNA. For TCRbeta sequencing, genomic DNA was diluted to around 9.6 ng/uL, and up to 1 ug was used per sample. The authors' analysis ran thus. ImmunoSeq Analyzer 3.0 was used for analysis of TCRbeta data, and diversity was computed on productive nucleotide rearrangements. Lower-bound TCR diversity was estimated with the improved Chao index, and clonality with the Gini coefficient using the Immunarch R package. Nucleotide rearrangements that differed but encoded the same CDR3beta amino acid sequence were counted as separate clonotypes. Differential abundance analysis identified TCRbeta sequences significantly enriched in antigen-responding cells relative to anti-CD3/anti-CD28-activated cells. GLIPH2 clustered TCRs by predicted peptide-MHC specificity, both within individual participants and across merged participant data sets. The source is immuneACCESS, and TCRdb retained only in-frame sequences with V and J called. Part of the clones is not carried over; for the studies checked, unresolved V genes explain less than half of this, and the remainder is unexplained. That table supplies the V and J calls and clone size; D and trimming were determined from the DNA. This sample lists tens of thousands of clones; approximately 93% were detected once. Around 2% of the sample is taken by the ten largest.

Relative to germline, V is 0 bases shorter and J is 4 bases shorter, with 10 bases between their ends. The germline V gene gives CDR1 as SGHVS and CDR2 as FQNEAQ. The CDR3 measures 14 amino acids from cysteine to phenylalanine. Solely the CDR3 DNA is kept, with 42 bases framed from the first base. The treatment or condition label for this specimen denotes: suppressive antiretroviral therapy. As a nonspecific positive control representing the CD4+ T cell repertoire, cells were stimulated with anti-CD3/anti-CD28 magnetic beads. CD4+ T cells that responded were sorted based on upregulation of both CD40 ligand and CD69. Participants were HIV-1-infected adults who started suppressive ART during chronic infection. Plasma HIV-1 RNA had been undetectable (below 50 copies/mL) in participants for at least 4 years. To be included, a participant needed positive CMV serology and a CD4+ T cell count above 400 cells/uL. Before stimulation, PBMCs were isolated using density centrifugation and then depleted of CD8+ T cells. Stimulation of CD8-depleted PBMCs was carried out for about 20 hours with anti-CD28/CD49d costimulation, CD40-blocking antibody and enfuvirtide, to prevent new infections. Sorting was done on either a Beckman Coulter MoFlo Legacy or an XDP sorter, and propidium iodide was used to exclude dead cells. The QIAamp DNA Mini Kit was used for genomic DNA extraction from samples above one million cells, and the Quick-DNA Microprep Kit was used otherwise.

With regard to this clone: Its antigen has not been determined. Within one base of it there is no much larger clone, and no base qualities were kept.

The sample in question was CD4+ T cells sorted from PBMCs after roughly 18-hour stimulation, obtained from a patient who received antiretroviral therapy. The cell subset or site tag for this specimen amounts to: CD40L+CD69+ CD4 T cells responding to anti-CD3/anti-CD28 beads, representing the overall repertoire. The clonotype originates from an adult man with HIV who was CMV-seropositive. The V gene is TRBV7-8 and the J gene is TRBJ2-7; TRBD1 might be the D gene, on 5 matching bases. CDR3 sequence: CASSLAGQLYEQYF. DNA sequence: TGTGCCAGCAGCTTAGCTGGACAACTATACGAGCAGTACTTC.